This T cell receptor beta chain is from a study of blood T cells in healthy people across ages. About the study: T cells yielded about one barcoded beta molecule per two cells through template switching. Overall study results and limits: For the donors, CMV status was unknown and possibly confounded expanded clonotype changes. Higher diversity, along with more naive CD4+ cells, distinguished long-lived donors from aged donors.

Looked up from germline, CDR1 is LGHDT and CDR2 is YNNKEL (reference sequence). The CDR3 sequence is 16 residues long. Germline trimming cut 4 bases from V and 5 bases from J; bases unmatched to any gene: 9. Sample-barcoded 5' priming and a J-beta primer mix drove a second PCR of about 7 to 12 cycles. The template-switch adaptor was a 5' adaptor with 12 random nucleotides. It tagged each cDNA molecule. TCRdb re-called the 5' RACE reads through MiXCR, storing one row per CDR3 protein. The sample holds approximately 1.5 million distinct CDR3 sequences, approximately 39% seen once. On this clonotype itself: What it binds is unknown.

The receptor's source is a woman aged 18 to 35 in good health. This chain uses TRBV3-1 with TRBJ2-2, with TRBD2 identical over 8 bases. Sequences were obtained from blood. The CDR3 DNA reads TGTGCCAGCAGCCGAATAGGAAGCGGGGGTACCGGGGAGCTGTTTTTT. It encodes CASSRIGSGGTGELFF.